Listed below are T cell receptor beta chains from one sample, sequenced in a study of T cells after yellow fever vaccination. MiXCR, applied by TCRdb to the 5' RACE reads, yields one record per CDR3 protein. The table shows about 360,000 distinct CDR3 sequences, with over 5% occurring only once. This sample comprised PBMCs, obtained 5 days after the yellow fever booster vaccination. These receptor sequences come from a man aged 25-45 years who received the YFV17D yellow fever vaccine. CDR3s include the opening cysteine and the closing phenylalanine or tryptophan. D genes are given only for firm matches. Clone size is shown for a subset of rows, as once, few, many or a class of expanded clone.

>TRBV20-1|-|TRBJ2-3|many
TGCAGTGCTCCCTTGGCCGGGATTAACACAGATACGCAGTATTTT
CSAPLAGINTDTQYF
>TRBV20-1|-|TRBJ2-5|few
TGCAGTGCCCCCCGGGGACCGGTTCAAGAGACCCAGTACTTC
CSAPRGPVQETQYF
>TRBV20-1|TRBD2|TRBJ2-1|many
TGCAGTGCTAGAGACCTAAGAGCGGGAGGTACCTACAATGAGCAGTTCTTC
CSARDLRAGGTYNEQFF
>TRBV3-1|-|TRBJ2-1|few
TGTGCCACCAGCCAAAGGGACCACACCTACAATGAGCAGTTCTTC
CATSQRDHTYNEQFF
>TRBV30|TRBD2|TRBJ2-1|-
TGTGCCTGGACCCGAACCGGACTAGGAGGTGAGCAGTTCTTC
CAWTRTGLGGEQFF
>TRBV11-2|TRBD1|TRBJ2-7|many
TGTGCCAGCAGCTTAATCGGGACAGGATCCGAGCAGTACTTC
CASSLIGTGSEQYF
>TRBV20-1|-|TRBJ2-5|few
TGCAGTGCGCTACAGGGATCCCCCCAAGAGACCCAGTACTTC
CSALQGSPQETQYF
>TRBV2|-|TRBJ1-5|-
TGTGCCACGCAGCAGCCCCAGCATTTT
CATQQPQHF
>TRBV11-2|TRBD1|TRBJ1-1|-
TGTGCCAGCAGCCCAACCCAACAGGGGGGCACTGAAGCTTTCTTT
CASSPTQQGGTEAFF
>TRBV7-7|-|TRBJ2-2|many
TGTGCTAGCAGCTTAGCCGGGGGGACAGGGAACACCGGGGAGCTGTTTTTT
CASSLAGGTGNTGELFF
>TRBV7-9|-|TRBJ2-3|many
TGTGCCAGCAGCCCCCGATATAGCGGCCCCACAGATACGCAGTATTTT
CASSPRYSGPTDTQYF
>TRBV10-3|-|TRBJ2-2|many
TGTGCCATCACCCCCGAACTAGAAACCGGGGAGCTGTTTTTT
CAITPELETGELFF
>TRBV28|TRBD2|TRBJ2-1|many
TGTGCCAGCACCACTAGCGGGAGCCCCAATGAGCAGTTCTTC
CASTTSGSPNEQFF
>TRBV10-1|-|TRBJ2-7|few
TGCGCCAGCAGTGATTTGGACGGGTACGAGCAGTACTTC
CASSDLDGYEQYF
>TRBV5-1|-|TRBJ2-1|many
TGCGCCAGCAGCTTGGCCGCCGCGGTTAATGAGCAGTTCTTC
CASSLAAAVNEQFF
>TRBV7-6|TRBD2|TRBJ2-1|many
TGTGCCAGCAGCGCCTCTACTAGCGGGATCTACAATGAGCAGTTCTTC
CASSASTSGIYNEQFF
>TRBV6-1|TRBD2|TRBJ2-5|few
TGTGCCATCAGTCTGGGACTAGCAGAAGAGACCCAGTACTTC
CAISLGLAEETQYF
>TRBV20-1|TRBD2|TRBJ2-2|-
TGCAGTGCTAGAGGTCCTAGCGGAGTGTCCACCGGGGAGCTGTTTTTT
CSARGPSGVSTGELFF
>TRBV7-9|TRBD1|TRBJ2-5|many
TGTGCCAGCAGCCCCGGCCAGGGGGCATGGGAGACCCAGTACTTC
CASSPGQGAWETQYF
>TRBV27|TRBD2|TRBJ2-3|-
TGTGCCAGCAGTCTACTAGCGGGAGTGCTAGATACGCAGTATTTT
CASSLLAGVLDTQYF
>TRBV7-2|TRBD2|TRBJ2-7|many
TGTGCCAGCAGCTTAGTAGCGGGAGAGTACGAGCAGTACTTC
CASSLVAGEYEQYF
>TRBV7-2|TRBD1|TRBJ2-7|few
TGTGCCAGCAGCTTGACAGGGTTCTCCTACGAGCAGTACTTC
CASSLTGFSYEQYF
>TRBV20-1|TRBD2|TRBJ2-1|-
TGCAGTGCGCCCACTAGCGTGTTGTACAATGAGCAGTTCTTC
CSAPTSVLYNEQFF
>TRBV20-1|-|TRBJ2-3|many
TGCAGTGCTAGATGGATACAGTATACGCAGTATTTT
CSARWIQYTQYF
>TRBV15|TRBD2|TRBJ2-3|few
TGTGCCACCAGCAGACTAGCGGGCACAGATACGCAGTATTTT
CATSRLAGTDTQYF
>TRBV4-2|-|TRBJ2-7|few
TGTGCCAGCAGCCAAGGGGGGGGCCGGTCCTACGAGCAGTACTTC
CASSQGGGRSYEQYF
>TRBV20-1|-|TRBJ2-3|few
TGCAGTGCTACTAGGTTATTAAGCACAGATACGCAGTATTTT
CSATRLLSTDTQYF
>TRBV30|-|TRBJ2-5|-
TGTGCCTGGAGTAGGGGCAAGCAAGAGACCCAGTACTTC
CAWSRGKQETQYF
>TRBV5-6|-|TRBJ2-5|-
TGTGCCAGCAGCTTGTTGGGAGAAAACAGGGTTGGGACCCAGTACTTC
CASSLLGENRVGTQYF
>TRBV7-2|-|TRBJ1-1|-
TGTGCCAGCAGCTTAGGGGTTAGGCACACTGAAGCTTTCTTT
CASSLGVRHTEAFF
>TRBV12-3/TRBV12-4|-|TRBJ1-5|many
TGTGCCAGCAGCGTCGGACCTAGCAATCAGCCCCAGCATTTT
CASSVGPSNQPQHF
>TRBV13|TRBD2|TRBJ2-7|-
TGTGCCAGCAGCTTAGGTTGGCTAGCGGACTCCTACGAGCAGTACTTC
CASSLGWLADSYEQYF
>TRBV5-1|-|TRBJ2-1|many
TGCGCCAGCATCAGGGGGGACAGACTTTACAATGAGCAGTTCTTC
CASIRGDRLYNEQFF
>TRBV20-1|-|TRBJ2-7|few
TGCAGTGCTAGGGCCGGGACGGAGAGCTCCTACGAGCAGTACTTC
CSARAGTESSYEQYF
>TRBV20-1|-|TRBJ2-2|few
TGCAGTGCTAGTCAGCAAACGTCCACCGGGGAGCTGTTTTTT
CSASQQTSTGELFF
>TRBV5-1|-|TRBJ2-1|many
TGCGCCAGCAGCTCCCGGAGGAGTGACTACAATGAGCAGTTCTTC
CASSSRRSDYNEQFF
>TRBV5-4|-|TRBJ2-1|-
TGTGCCAGCAGCTCGGGGATCTCTAGCTCCTACAATGAGCAGTTCTTC
CASSSGISSSYNEQFF
>TRBV2|-|TRBJ1-1|many
TGTGCCAGCAGCCTGTCGAGGACAGCGAACACTGAAGCTTTCTTT
CASSLSRTANTEAFF